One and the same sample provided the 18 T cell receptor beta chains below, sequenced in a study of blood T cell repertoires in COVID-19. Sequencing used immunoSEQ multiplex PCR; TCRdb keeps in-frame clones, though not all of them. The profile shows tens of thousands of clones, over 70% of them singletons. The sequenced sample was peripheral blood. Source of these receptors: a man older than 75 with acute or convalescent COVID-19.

The CDR3 is CASSSQGLNTEAFF. In nucleotides, the CDR3 is TGTGCCAGCAGCTCACAGGGTTTGAACACTGAAGCTTTCTTT. This chain joins TRBV5-4 and TRBJ1-1; D may be TRBD1 (6 bases). The CDR3 covers 14 residues. Germline V lookup: CDR1 SGHNT, CDR2 YYREEE (reference sequence). V was trimmed by 3 bases and J by 0 bases, leaving 9 bases between them. The full variable domain, its missing parts supplied by reference TRBV5-4 and TRBJ1-1, is ETGVTQSPTHLIKTRGQQVTLRCSSQSGHNTVSWYQQALGQGPQFIFQYYREEENGRGNFPPRFSGLQFPNYSSELNVNALELDDSALYLCASSSQGLNTEAFFGQGTRLTVV.

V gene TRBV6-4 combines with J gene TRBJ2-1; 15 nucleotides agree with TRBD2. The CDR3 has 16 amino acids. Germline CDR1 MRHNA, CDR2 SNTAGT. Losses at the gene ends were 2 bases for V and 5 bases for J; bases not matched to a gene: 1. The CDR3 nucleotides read TGTGCCAGCAGTGACGGACTAGCGGGGGGGCACAATGAGCAGTTCTTC. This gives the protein CASSDGLAGGHNEQFF.

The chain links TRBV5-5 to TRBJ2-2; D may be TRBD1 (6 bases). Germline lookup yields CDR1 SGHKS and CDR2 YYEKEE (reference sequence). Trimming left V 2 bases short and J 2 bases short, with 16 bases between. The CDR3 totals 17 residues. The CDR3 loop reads CASSLSFDRTNTGELFF. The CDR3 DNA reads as TGTGCCAGCAGCTTATCTTTCGACAGGACAAACACCGGGGAGCTGTTTTTT. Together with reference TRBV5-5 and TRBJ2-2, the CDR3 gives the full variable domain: DAGVTQSPTHLIKTRGQQVTLRCSPISGHKSVSWYQQVLGQGPQFIFQYYEKEERGRGNFPDRFSARQFPNYSSELNVNALLLGDSALYLCASSLSFDRTNTGELFFGEGSRLTVL.

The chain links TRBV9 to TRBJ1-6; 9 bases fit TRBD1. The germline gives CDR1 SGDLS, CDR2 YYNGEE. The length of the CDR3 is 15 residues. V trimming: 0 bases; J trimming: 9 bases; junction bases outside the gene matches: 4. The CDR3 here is CASSVEGQGSSPLHF. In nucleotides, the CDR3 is TGTGCCAGCAGCGTAGAGGGACAGGGAAGTTCACCCCTCCACTTT.

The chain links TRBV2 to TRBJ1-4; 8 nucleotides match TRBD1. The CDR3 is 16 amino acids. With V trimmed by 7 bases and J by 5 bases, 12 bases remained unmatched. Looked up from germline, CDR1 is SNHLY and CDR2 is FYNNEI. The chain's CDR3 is CASTGRGAGGNEKLFF. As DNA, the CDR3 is TGTGCCAGCACCGGACGGGGTGCAGGGGGCAATGAAAAACTGTTTTTT.

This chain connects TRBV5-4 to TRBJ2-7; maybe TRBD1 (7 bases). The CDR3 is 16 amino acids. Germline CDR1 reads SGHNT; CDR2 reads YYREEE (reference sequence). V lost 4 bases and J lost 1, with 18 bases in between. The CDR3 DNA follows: TGTGCCAGCAGCCCTTATCAGGGGGAGGTTTCCTACGAGCAGTACTTC. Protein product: CASSPYQGEVSYEQYF.

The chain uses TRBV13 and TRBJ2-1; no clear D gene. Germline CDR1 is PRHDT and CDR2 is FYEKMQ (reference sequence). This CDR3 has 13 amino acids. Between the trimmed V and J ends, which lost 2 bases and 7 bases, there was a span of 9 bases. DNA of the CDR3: TGTGCCAGCAGCTTATGGGCGCAGAATGAGCAGTTCTTC. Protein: CASSLWAQNEQFF. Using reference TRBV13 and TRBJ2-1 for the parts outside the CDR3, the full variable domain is AAGVIQSPRHLIKEKRETATLKCYPIPRHDTVYWYQQGPGQDPQFLISFYEKMQSDKGSIPDRFSAQQFSDYHSELNMSSLELGDSALYFCASSLWAQNEQFFGPGTRLTVL.

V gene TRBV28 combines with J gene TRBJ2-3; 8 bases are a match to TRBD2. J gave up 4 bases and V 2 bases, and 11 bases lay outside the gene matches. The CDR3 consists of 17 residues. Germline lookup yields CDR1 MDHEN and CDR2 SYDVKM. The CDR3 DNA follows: TGTGCCAGCAGTTTAGTCCCAGCGGGAGTAAAGCCAGATACGCAGTATTTT. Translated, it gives CASSLVPAGVKPDTQYF.

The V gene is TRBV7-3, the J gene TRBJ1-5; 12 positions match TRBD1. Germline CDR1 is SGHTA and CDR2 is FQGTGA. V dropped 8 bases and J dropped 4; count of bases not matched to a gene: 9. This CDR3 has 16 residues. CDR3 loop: CASEHRDRGLNQPQHF. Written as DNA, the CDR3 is TGTGCCAGCGAACACCGGGACAGGGGGCTAAATCAGCCCCAGCATTTT.

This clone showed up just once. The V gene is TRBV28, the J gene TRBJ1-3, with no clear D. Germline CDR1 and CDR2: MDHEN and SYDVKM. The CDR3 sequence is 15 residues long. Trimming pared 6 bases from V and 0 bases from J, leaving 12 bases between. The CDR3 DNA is TGTGCCAGCAGCCCTCGGACTTTCTCTGGAAACACCATATATTTT. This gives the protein CASSPRTFSGNTIYF.

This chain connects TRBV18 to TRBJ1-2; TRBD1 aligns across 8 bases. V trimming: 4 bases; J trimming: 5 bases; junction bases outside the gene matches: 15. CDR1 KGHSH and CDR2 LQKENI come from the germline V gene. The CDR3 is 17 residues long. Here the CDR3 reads CASSRTGKVSLDYGYTF. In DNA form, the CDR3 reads TGTGCCAGCTCACGGACAGGGAAAGTCTCCCTCGATTATGGCTACACCTTC.

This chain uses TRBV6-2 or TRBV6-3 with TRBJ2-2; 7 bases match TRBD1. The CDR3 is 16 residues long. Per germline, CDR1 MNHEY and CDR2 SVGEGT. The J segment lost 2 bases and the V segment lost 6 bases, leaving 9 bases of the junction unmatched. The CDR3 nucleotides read TGTGCCAGCAGCTGGGGACAGTTCTTTAACACCGGGGAGCTGTTTTTT. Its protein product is CASSWGQFFNTGELFF.

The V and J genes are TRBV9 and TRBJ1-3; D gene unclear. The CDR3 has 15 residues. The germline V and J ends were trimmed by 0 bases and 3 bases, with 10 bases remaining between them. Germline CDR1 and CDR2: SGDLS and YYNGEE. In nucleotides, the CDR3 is TGTGCCAGCAGCGTAGGTGTTGCCGGTGGAAACACCATATATTTT. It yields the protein CASSVGVAGGNTIYF.

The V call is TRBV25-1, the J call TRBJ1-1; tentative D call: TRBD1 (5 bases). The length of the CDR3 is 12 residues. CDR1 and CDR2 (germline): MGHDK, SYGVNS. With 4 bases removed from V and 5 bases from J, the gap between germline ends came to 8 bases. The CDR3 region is CASSGGGTEAFF. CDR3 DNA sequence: TGTGCCAGCAGTGGGGGGGGAACTGAAGCTTTCTTT.

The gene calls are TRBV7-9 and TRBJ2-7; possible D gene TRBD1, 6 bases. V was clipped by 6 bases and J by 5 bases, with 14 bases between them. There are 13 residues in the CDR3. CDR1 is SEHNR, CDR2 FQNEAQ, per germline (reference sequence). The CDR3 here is CASSATGSHEQYF. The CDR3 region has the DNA TGTGCCAGCAGTGCCACAGGGTCCCACGAGCAGTACTTC. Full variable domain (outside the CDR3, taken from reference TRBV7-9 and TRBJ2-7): DTGVSQNPRHKITKRGQNVTFRCDPISEHNRLYWYRQTLGQGPEFLTYFQNEAQLEKSRLLSDRFSAERPKGSFSTLEIQRTEQGDSAMYLCASSATGSHEQYFGPGTRLTVT.

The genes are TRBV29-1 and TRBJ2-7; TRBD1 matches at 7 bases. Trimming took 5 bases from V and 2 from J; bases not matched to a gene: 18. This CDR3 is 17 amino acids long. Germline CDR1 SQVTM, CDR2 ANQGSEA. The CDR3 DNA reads TGCAGCGTTCTTACCTCCGGGACAGCTTTTTCACCCTACGAGCAGTACTTC. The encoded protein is CSVLTSGTAFSPYEQYF.

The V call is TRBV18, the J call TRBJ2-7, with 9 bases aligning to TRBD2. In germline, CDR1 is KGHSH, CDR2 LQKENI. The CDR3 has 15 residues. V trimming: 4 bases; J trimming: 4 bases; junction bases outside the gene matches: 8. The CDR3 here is CASSRAGGDGYEQYF. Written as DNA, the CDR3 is TGTGCCAGCTCACGAGCGGGAGGCGATGGATACGAGCAGTACTTC.

CDR3 in DNA: TGTGCCAGCAGTTACGGACAGGGAACGGTTCGTTCACCCCTCCACTTT. This codes for CASSYGQGTVRSPLHF. V usage is TRBV6-2 or TRBV6-3 and J usage is TRBJ1-6; TRBD1 aligns across 8 bases. V lost 2 bases to trimming and J lost 9 bases; unmatched junction nucleotides: 9. This CDR3 spans 16 amino acids. Per the germline V gene, CDR1 is MNHEY and CDR2 is SVGEGT.